Reported below is one T cell receptor beta chain. Antigen specificity is unknown. This sample stems from a study of lymphopenia after photon versus proton radiotherapy. Study findings and constraints: Proton therapy kept repertoires fairly stable, unlike photons, which gained effector/memory cells. Authors raise, but do not show, better survival with proton therapy. A bigger post-nadir fall in TCR diversity correlated inversely with survival time in deceased patients.

The data were produced by immunoSEQ multiplex PCR, yet TCRdb's version contains in-frame clones alone and is incomplete. In the table there are over 50,000 clones, approximately 86% of which are singletons. The sequencing used peripheral blood, collected from a patient treated with photon-based radiotherapy. The TCR comes from a middle-aged man with gastric cancer.

CDR3 amino acids: CASSILGTENTEAFF. The CDR3 DNA follows: TGTGCCAGTAGTATTCTGGGGACAGAGAACACTGAAGCTTTCTTT. The rearrangement joins TRBV19 to TRBJ1-1; 7 nucleotides line up with TRBD1. CDR1 and CDR2 (germline): LNHDA, SQIVND (reference sequence). The CDR3 consists of 15 residues. Unmatched junction bases numbered 5, after V lost 3 bases and J lost 1 base.